Each of the 24 T cell receptor beta chains below was sequenced from the same sample in a study of shared clonotypes between healthy human individuals. Method: immunoSEQ multiplex PCR; TCRdb's copy keeps in-frame clones and lacks some. The table records hundreds of thousands of clones, roughly 72% of them present only once. The sequenced material came from memory CD4+ T cells sorted from blood. Subset defined: CD45RA-negative fraction. These receptors were obtained from a woman in her 30s in good health.

Only one count was recorded for this clone. V and J are TRBV6-1 and TRBJ2-7; D might be TRBD2 (6 bases). V lost 6 bases and J 1 base, leaving 13 bases between the germline ends. CDR3 length: 14 residues. Germline V gene lookup returns CDR1 MNHNS and CDR2 SASEGT. CDR3 sequence: CASSQPGTSYEQYF. The CDR3 nucleotides read TGTGCCAGCAGCCAACCCGGGACTTCCTACGAGCAGTACTTC.

V and J are TRBV9 and TRBJ2-7, with a weak D call TRBD1 (5 bases). Trimming cost V 0 bases and J 4 bases, with 17 bases left between them. There are 16 residues in the CDR3. CDR1 and CDR2 from the germline V gene are SGDLS and YYNGEE. CDR3 protein: CASSVVLGKTEYEQYF. The CDR3 DNA reads as TGTGCCAGCAGCGTAGTTCTGGGGAAGACAGAGTACGAGCAGTACTTC.

The rearrangement joins TRBV5-1 to TRBJ2-3, with TRBD2 identical over 13 bases. V shed 3 bases and J 4 bases; nucleotides not matched to a gene: 8. In germline, CDR1 is SGHRS, CDR2 YFSETQ. The CDR3 spans 17 residues. The CDR3 is CASSSWTSGSRSDTQYF. In nucleotides, the CDR3 is TGCGCCAGCAGCTCCTGGACTAGCGGGAGTCGCTCAGATACGCAGTATTTT.

This clone appeared once. The chain joins TRBV15 to TRBJ2-2; D unresolved. With 8 bases removed from V and 2 bases from J, the gap between germline ends came to 12 bases. The germline V gene has CDR1 LNHNV and CDR2 YYDKDF (reference sequence). The CDR3 runs to 14 residues. CDR3 loop: CATAGGRNTGELFF. The CDR3, as DNA: TGTGCCACCGCCGGCGGCAGAAACACCGGGGAGCTGTTTTTT.

This clone has just a few counts. This sequence joins TRBV27 and TRBJ2-6; D is perhaps TRBD1 or TRBD2 (5 bases each). The CDR3 has 14 residues. The V end was cut by 5 bases, the J end by 2 bases, with 7 bases between. Germline V gene data show CDR1 as MNHEY and CDR2 as SMNVEV (reference sequence). The CDR3 is CASSRDAGANVLTF. Here the CDR3 DNA reads TGTGCCAGCAGTCGGGACGCTGGGGCCAACGTCCTGACTTTC.

About this clone: This could be a read error, since a much larger clone is one nucleotide away. The rearrangement joins TRBV6-5 to TRBJ2-3; a possible D gene is TRBD2 (6 bases). The germline CDR1 and CDR2 sequences are MNHEY and SVGAGI. Trimming took off 8 bases at V and 0 bases at J, with 9 bases between the two ends. The CDR3 sequence is 13 residues long. The CDR3: CASRRGSTDTQYF. Here the CDR3 DNA reads TGTGCCAGCCGGAGGGGAAGCACAGATACGCAGTATTTT.

J is TRBJ2-2 and V is TRBV19; D possibly corresponds to TRBD1 (6 bases). Germline V gene lookup returns CDR1 LNHDA and CDR2 SQIVND (reference sequence). Trimming removed 5 bases at V and 0 bases at J, with 13 bases between. The CDR3 has 16 residues. This CDR3 is CASSLFGGANTGELFF. CDR3 DNA sequence: TGTGCCAGTAGTTTATTTGGGGGCGCGAACACCGGGGAGCTGTTTTTT.

The chain joins TRBV6-4 to TRBJ1-1, with 7 bases aligning to TRBD1. J was trimmed by 5 bases and V by 3 bases; bases with no gene match: 6. CDR1 is MRHNA, CDR2 SNTAGT, per germline. This CDR3 has 14 amino acids. For the CDR3, the DNA is TGTGCCAGCAGTGAGTCAGGGGGTTCAACTGAAGCTTTCTTT. Protein sequence: CASSESGGSTEAFF.

This clone was seen more than once but under ten times. The V call is TRBV28, the J call TRBJ2-7; possibly TRBD2 for D (6 bases). This CDR3 contains 13 residues. CDR1 MDHEN and CDR2 SYDVKM come from the germline V gene. Trimming removed 3 bases at V and 4 bases at J, with 10 bases between. The CDR3 DNA reads TGTGCCAGCAGTTTGGGGACTGCATACGAGCAGTACTTC. Translated, it gives CASSLGTAYEQYF.

Notes on this clone: Different DNA sequences within this sample yield the same CDR3. The chain recombines TRBV28 with TRBJ2-5; no firm D call. CDR3 length equals 12 residues. Trimming pared 2 bases from V and 7 bases from J, leaving 8 bases between. Germline V gene sequence: CDR1 MDHEN, CDR2 SYDVKM. CDR3 DNA: TGTGCCAGCAGTTTACCGGTGGGGACCCAGTACTTC. Translation: CASSLPVGTQYF.

The chain combines TRBV18 with TRBJ2-6; either TRBD1 or TRBD2 may fit D (5 bases each). Germline V gene lookup returns CDR1 KGHSH and CDR2 LQKENI. The V end was cut by 2 bases, the J end by 4 bases, with 12 bases between. This CDR3 has 16 amino acids. CDR3 amino acids: CASSPGIGGGANVLTF. In nucleotides, the CDR3 is TGTGCCAGCTCACCAGGGATTGGGGGAGGGGCCAACGTCCTGACTTTC.

The sample holds a few counts of this clone. V is TRBV23-1 and J is TRBJ2-4; D remains unclear. TRBV23-1 has ORF status, its function being uncertain. V was cut by 0 bases and J by 3 bases, with 15 bases left in between. CDR3 size: 17 residues. The chain's CDR3 is CASSQSLGYDDKNIQYF. CDR3 nucleotides: TGCGCCAGCAGTCAATCTCTTGGGTACGACGACAAAAACATTCAGTACTTC.

CDR3: CASSPNVVASGETQYF. The CDR3 DNA reads TGTGCCAGCAGCCCGAACGTAGTGGCTAGCGGAGAGACCCAGTACTTC. The chain carries TRBV7-2 and TRBJ2-5, with 7 bases identical to TRBD2. This CDR3 comprises 16 residues. The germline V gene has CDR1 SGHTA and CDR2 FQGNSA. V was clipped by 5 bases and J by 4 bases; unmatched bases: 13.

The chain joins TRBV5-1 to TRBJ1-2; 8 bases match TRBD1. The CDR3 extends over 13 amino acids. After removal of 4 bases from V and 7 bases from J, the junction contained 6 bases not matched to a gene. Germline V gene sequence: CDR1 SGHRS, CDR2 YFSETQ. CDR3 bases: TGCGCCAGCAGCCCGGACAGGGAGGGTGGCTACACCTTC. Translating it yields CASSPDREGGYTF.

In the case of this clone: Other nucleotide sequences in the sample specify the same CDR3. This rearrangement joins TRBV28 to TRBJ2-7; 7 nucleotides agree with TRBD2. Germline values: CDR1 MDHEN, CDR2 SYDVKM. The CDR3 contains 12 residues. After removal of 3 bases from V and 4 bases from J, the junction contained 0 bases not matched to a gene. CDR3 sequence: CASSLRGYEQYF. The CDR3, as DNA: TGTGCCAGCAGTTTGCGGGGGTACGAGCAGTACTTC.

The chain uses TRBV7-2 and TRBJ2-7; no definite D call. CDR3 length equals 15 residues. Trimming cost V 4 bases and J 0 bases, with 13 bases left between them. Germline V gene data show CDR1 as SGHTA and CDR2 as FQGNSA. The CDR3 protein is CASSYRPDHSYEQYF. The CDR3 bases are TGTGCCAGCAGCTATCGCCCGGACCACTCCTACGAGCAGTACTTC.

Notes on this clone: A far larger clone is one nucleotide away, so this likely arose from a read error. The genes are TRBV28 and TRBJ1-5, with D hard to call. The V gene lost 10 bases and the J gene lost 3 bases, with 19 bases spanning the gap. This CDR3 is built from 15 residues. Germline V gives CDR1 MDHEN, CDR2 SYDVKM. The CDR3 DNA follows: TGTGCCATTAATTCGGGGTTAGGCAACAATCAGCCCCAGCATTTT. Translating gives CAINSGLGNNQPQHF.

CDR3: CASSDRDRGLGGYEQYF. CDR3 nucleotide sequence: TGTGCCAGCAGTGATCGGGACAGGGGCCTCGGGGGGTACGAGCAGTACTTC. The chain is built from TRBV6-1 and TRBJ2-7; 10 bases agree with TRBD1. CDR3 length: 17 residues. The germline V gene encodes CDR1 MNHNS and CDR2 SASEGT. After removal of 3 bases from V and 4 bases from J, the junction contained 12 bases not matched to a gene.

This clone was detected a few times. This rearrangement joins TRBV15 to TRBJ1-2; D ambiguous. The germline CDR1 and CDR2 sequences are LNHNV and YYDKDF (reference sequence). Trimming took 4 bases from V and 8 from J, leaving 14 bases between them. The CDR3 contains 13 residues. Here the CDR3 reads CATSIRAEAGYTF. Written as DNA, the CDR3 is TGTGCCACCAGCATAAGGGCCGAAGCGGGCTACACCTTC. The variable domain in full, with the rest retrieved from reference TRBV15 and TRBJ1-2, is DAMVIQNPRYQVTQFGKPVTLSCSQTLNHNVMYWYQQKSSQAPKLLFHYYDKDFNNEADTPDNFQSRRPNTSFCFLDIRSPGLGDTAMYLCATSIRAEAGYTFGSGTRLTVV.

The rearrangement links TRBV28 to TRBJ1-4; TRBD1 agrees at 10 bases. The CDR3 runs 14 residues. Losses at the gene ends were 6 bases for V and 7 bases for J; bases not matched to a gene: 5. The germline V gene has CDR1 MDHEN and CDR2 SYDVKM. CDR3 protein: CASRRTGGTEKLFF. The CDR3 DNA reads TGTGCCAGCAGAAGGACAGGGGGTACTGAAAAACTGTTTTTT.

Details on this clone: A far more abundant clone sits one base away, making this likely a read error. J is TRBJ1-1 and V is TRBV20-1; D call uncertain. The CDR3 is made up of 11 amino acids. Germline V gene lookup returns CDR1 DFQATT and CDR2 SNEGSKA (reference sequence). Trimming took 3 bases from V and 0 from J, leaving 2 bases between them. The CDR3, as DNA: TGCAGTGCTAGTGTGAACACTGAAGCTTTCTTT. Translated, it gives CSASVNTEAFF.

The chain joins TRBV10-2 to TRBJ1-1; tentatively, D is TRBD1 (6 bases). The germline CDR1 and CDR2 sequences are WSHSY and SAAADI. V was pared by 2 bases and J by 7 bases, with 17 bases between. This CDR3 contains 15 residues. The DNA of the CDR3 is TGCGCCAGCAGTGAGGCGTTACAGGGCCACGGTGAAGCTTTCTTT. Translated, it gives CASSEALQGHGEAFF.

This chain connects TRBV6-1 to TRBJ2-7; D may be TRBD2 (5 bases). CDR1 and CDR2 from the germline V gene are MNHNS and SASEGT. The CDR3 has 14 amino acids. V was cut by 4 bases and J by 2 bases, with 12 bases left in between. The CDR3 sequence is CASSGALGTYEQYF. Written as DNA, the CDR3 is TGTGCCAGCAGTGGGGCACTAGGAACCTACGAGCAGTACTTC.

J is TRBJ2-3 and V is TRBV30; D is uncertain. This CDR3 contains 12 residues. Trimming left V 3 bases short and J 5 bases short, with 9 bases between. CDR1 and CDR2 (germline): GTSNPN, SVGIG (reference sequence). This CDR3 reads CAWSAVLDTQYF. The DNA of the CDR3 is TGTGCCTGGAGCGCAGTCTTAGATACGCAGTATTTT. Full variable domain (remainder filled in from reference TRBV30 and TRBJ2-3): SQTIHQWPATLVQPVGSPLSLECTVEGTSNPNLYWYRQAAGRGLQLLFYSVGIGQISSEVPQNLSASRPQDRQFILSSKKLLLSDSGFYLCAWSAVLDTQYFGPGTRLTVL.